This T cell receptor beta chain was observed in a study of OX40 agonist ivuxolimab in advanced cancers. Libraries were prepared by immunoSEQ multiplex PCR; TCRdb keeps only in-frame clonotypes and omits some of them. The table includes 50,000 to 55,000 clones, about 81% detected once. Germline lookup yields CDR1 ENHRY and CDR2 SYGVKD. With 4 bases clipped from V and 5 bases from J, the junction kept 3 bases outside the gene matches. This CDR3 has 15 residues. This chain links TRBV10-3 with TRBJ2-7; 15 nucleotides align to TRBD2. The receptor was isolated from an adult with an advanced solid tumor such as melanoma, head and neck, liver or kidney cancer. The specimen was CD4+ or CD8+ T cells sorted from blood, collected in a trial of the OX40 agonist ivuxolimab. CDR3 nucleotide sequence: TGTGCCATCAGTGGGACTAGCGGGGGGGGAAACGAGCAGTACTTC. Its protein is CAISGTSGGGNEQYF.